This paragraph reports one TCR beta chain. V was shortened by 0 bases and J by 1 base, with 8 bases between the two germline ends. The CDR3 is 15 residues long. The germline CDR1 and CDR2 sequences are SGHRS and YFSETQ. The data stem from a study of blood T cell repertoires in COVID-19. This table comes from immunoSEQ multiplex PCR, and its TCRdb copy is limited to in-frame clones, with some not included. The profile shows over 450,000 clones, about 88% of them singletons. The chain is built from TRBV5-1 and TRBJ1-3; tentative D call: TRBD1 (5 bases). This TCR came from a woman in her 50s with COVID-19, enrolled during active disease. Source material: peripheral blood. This CDR3 is CASSLVQGSGNTIYF. For the CDR3, the DNA is TGCGCCAGCAGCTTGGTTCAGGGATCTGGAAACACCATATATTTT.